The rows below give T cell receptor beta chains drawn from one sample of a study of blood T cell repertoires in COVID-19. TCRdb keeps only in-frame clones here, not all; method: immunoSEQ multiplex PCR. The table lists roughly 250,000 clones, roughly 91% of them singletons. Specimen: peripheral blood. The receptors come from a man in his thirties or forties with acute or convalescent COVID-19. Both conserved end residues are part of each CDR3. A D gene is named only where the DNA matches it firmly. Clone size, where shown, is once, few, many, or a class for clones that have expanded.

abundance: -; j_gene: TRBJ2-1; v_gene: TRBV5-1; d_gene: TRBD2; CDR3aa: CASSPGTSGSRNEQFF; CDR3nt: TGCGCCAGCAGCCCGGGGACTAGCGGGAGTCGGAATGAGCAGTTCTTC
abundance: -; j_gene: TRBJ2-2; v_gene: TRBV9; d_gene: -; CDR3aa: CASQWRGNTGELFF; CDR3nt: TGTGCCAGCCAGTGGCGGGGGAACACCGGGGAGCTGTTTTTT
abundance: once; j_gene: TRBJ2-7; v_gene: TRBV30; d_gene: TRBD1; CDR3aa: CAWRTGTGYEQYF; CDR3nt: TGTGCCTGGAGAACAGGGACAGGCTACGAGCAGTACTTC
abundance: -; j_gene: TRBJ2-3; v_gene: TRBV7-3; d_gene: -; CDR3aa: CASRRGSGTDTQYF; CDR3nt: TGTGCCAGCCGGCGGGGATCGGGCACAGATACGCAGTATTTT
abundance: -; j_gene: TRBJ2-2; v_gene: TRBV29-1; d_gene: -; CDR3aa: CSARLEGTNTGELFF; CDR3nt: TGCAGCGCCAGGCTCGAGGGCACGAACACCGGGGAGCTGTTTTTT
abundance: -; j_gene: TRBJ1-2; v_gene: TRBV12-3/TRBV12-4; d_gene: -; CDR3aa: CASSFGDFYGYTF; CDR3nt: TGTGCCAGCAGTTTCGGGGACTTCTATGGCTACACCTTC
abundance: -; j_gene: TRBJ1-6; v_gene: TRBV6-5; d_gene: -; CDR3aa: CASRSTHRDSPLHF; CDR3nt: TGTGCCAGCAGGTCGACCCACAGGGATTCACCCCTCCACTTT
abundance: once; j_gene: TRBJ2-1; v_gene: TRBV7-2; d_gene: TRBD2; CDR3aa: CASSLLAGGEQFF; CDR3nt: TGTGCCAGCAGCTTATTGGCGGGGGGCGAGCAGTTCTTC
abundance: once; j_gene: TRBJ1-5; v_gene: TRBV28; d_gene: TRBD1; CDR3aa: CASKGTGYQPQHF; CDR3nt: TGTGCCAGCAAGGGGACAGGATATCAGCCCCAGCATTTT
abundance: -; j_gene: TRBJ2-5; v_gene: TRBV7-3; d_gene: TRBD2; CDR3aa: CASSHLAGGLETQYF; CDR3nt: TGTGCCAGCAGCCACTTAGCGGGAGGGCTGGAGACCCAGTACTTC
abundance: -; j_gene: TRBJ2-2; v_gene: TRBV5-1; d_gene: -; CDR3aa: CASSYGTLSTGELFF; CDR3nt: TGCGCCAGCAGCTATGGGACTTTGAGCACCGGGGAGCTGTTTTTT
abundance: once; j_gene: TRBJ2-5; v_gene: TRBV23-1; d_gene: TRBD1; CDR3aa: CASSQYLRGLGETQYF; CDR3nt: TGCGCCAGCAGTCAATACCTCAGGGGGTTGGGGGAGACCCAGTACTTC
abundance: -; j_gene: TRBJ1-5; v_gene: TRBV28; d_gene: TRBD1; CDR3aa: CASRGQGVGQPQHF; CDR3nt: TGTGCCAGCCGCGGACAGGGAGTAGGTCAGCCCCAGCATTTT
abundance: -; j_gene: TRBJ1-5; v_gene: TRBV10-3; d_gene: -; CDR3aa: CAISEQYQPQHF; CDR3nt: TGTGCCATCAGTGAACAGTATCAGCCCCAGCATTTT
abundance: -; j_gene: TRBJ2-7; v_gene: TRBV27; d_gene: -; CDR3aa: CASSLVHNSYEQYF; CDR3nt: TGTGCCAGCAGTTTAGTTCACAACAGCTACGAGCAGTACTTC
abundance: -; j_gene: TRBJ1-2; v_gene: TRBV19; d_gene: TRBD1; CDR3aa: CASSTGGADGYTF; CDR3nt: TGTGCCAGTAGTACAGGGGGCGCAGATGGCTACACCTTC
abundance: -; j_gene: TRBJ1-1; v_gene: TRBV11-2; d_gene: -; CDR3aa: CASSSGRGTEAFF; CDR3nt: TGTGCCAGCAGCTCCGGGCGGGGTACTGAAGCTTTCTTT
abundance: -; j_gene: TRBJ1-6; v_gene: TRBV6-5; d_gene: -; CDR3aa: CASTQTGPYNSPLHF; CDR3nt: TGTGCCAGCACCCAAACAGGGCCCTATAATTCACCCCTCCACTTT
abundance: -; j_gene: TRBJ1-6; v_gene: TRBV5-1; d_gene: -; CDR3aa: CASSAGQYNSPLHF; CDR3nt: TGCGCCAGCAGCGCCGGACAGTATAATTCACCCCTCCACTTT
abundance: -; j_gene: TRBJ2-2; v_gene: TRBV5-1; d_gene: -; CDR3aa: CASSSSGSNTGELFF; CDR3nt: TGCGCCAGCAGCTCGAGCGGTTCGAACACCGGGGAGCTGTTTTTT
abundance: -; j_gene: TRBJ2-5; v_gene: TRBV4-1; d_gene: -; CDR3aa: CASSQEPRGETQYF; CDR3nt: TGCGCCAGCAGCCAAGAGCCCCGCGGGGAGACCCAGTACTTC
abundance: -; j_gene: TRBJ2-2; v_gene: TRBV11-2; d_gene: -; CDR3aa: CASSLHSSANTGELFF; CDR3nt: TGTGCCAGCAGCTTACATTCAAGCGCGAACACCGGGGAGCTGTTTTTT
abundance: -; j_gene: TRBJ1-5; v_gene: TRBV28; d_gene: TRBD1; CDR3aa: CASSSYRGGQPQHF; CDR3nt: TGTGCCAGCAGTTCTTACAGGGGTGGGCAGCCCCAGCATTTT
abundance: -; j_gene: TRBJ2-3; v_gene: TRBV5-4; d_gene: -; CDR3aa: CASSLRRIADADTQYF; CDR3nt: TGTGCCAGCAGCTTGCGTCGAATAGCGGATGCAGATACGCAGTATTTT
abundance: -; j_gene: TRBJ1-4; v_gene: TRBV7-8; d_gene: -; CDR3aa: CASSYPGGGNEKLFF; CDR3nt: TGTGCCAGCAGCTATCCCGGGGGGGGAAATGAAAAACTGTTTTTT
abundance: -; j_gene: TRBJ1-1; v_gene: TRBV28; d_gene: TRBD1; CDR3aa: CASRPGQRNTEAFF; CDR3nt: TGTGCCAGCAGACCGGGACAGAGGAACACTGAAGCTTTCTTT
abundance: -; j_gene: TRBJ2-2; v_gene: TRBV6-1; d_gene: -; CDR3aa: CASSEGRSGRSVRTGELFF; CDR3nt: TGTGCCAGCAGTGAAGGTCGCTCGGGTCGGTCGGTAAGAACCGGGGAGCTGTTTTTT
abundance: -; j_gene: TRBJ2-7; v_gene: TRBV7-8; d_gene: -; CDR3aa: CASSLGGPPSYEQYF; CDR3nt: TGTGCCAGCAGCTTAGGGGGGCCGCCATCCTACGAGCAGTACTTC
abundance: -; j_gene: TRBJ1-2; v_gene: TRBV6-5; d_gene: -; CDR3aa: CASRASGKNYGYTF; CDR3nt: TGTGCCAGCAGAGCTTCAGGGAAAAACTATGGCTACACCTTC
abundance: -; j_gene: TRBJ2-7; v_gene: TRBV4-1; d_gene: TRBD1; CDR3aa: CASSAPRQGKDEQYF; CDR3nt: TGCGCCAGCAGCGCCCCCCGACAGGGTAAGGACGAGCAGTACTTC
abundance: -; j_gene: TRBJ2-3; v_gene: TRBV5-5; d_gene: -; CDR3aa: CASSEGGLLIDTQYF; CDR3nt: TGTGCCAGCAGCGAAGGGGGTTTATTAATTGATACGCAGTATTTT
abundance: -; j_gene: TRBJ1-2; v_gene: TRBV19; d_gene: TRBD1; CDR3aa: CASRPGQGSGYTF; CDR3nt: TGTGCCAGTAGACCCGGACAGGGATCTGGCTACACCTTC
abundance: -; j_gene: TRBJ2-2; v_gene: TRBV27; d_gene: -; CDR3aa: CASSLSGSGAIRGELFF; CDR3nt: TGTGCCAGCAGTTTATCGGGCTCGGGAGCAATAAGGGGGGAGCTGTTTTTT
abundance: -; j_gene: TRBJ1-1; v_gene: TRBV28; d_gene: -; CDR3aa: CASSLWSGLNTEAFF; CDR3nt: TGTGCCAGCAGTTTATGGTCAGGGCTTAACACTGAAGCTTTCTTT
abundance: -; j_gene: TRBJ2-3; v_gene: TRBV6-5; d_gene: TRBD2; CDR3aa: CASGTSGGTDTQYF; CDR3nt: TGTGCCAGCGGGACTAGCGGGGGTACAGATACGCAGTATTTT
abundance: -; j_gene: TRBJ2-3; v_gene: TRBV18; d_gene: -; CDR3aa: CASSLVLDTQYF; CDR3nt: TGTGCCAGCTCACTAGTACTCGATACGCAGTATTTT
abundance: once; j_gene: TRBJ2-5; v_gene: TRBV30; d_gene: TRBD2; CDR3aa: CAWSRTSGPQETQYF; CDR3nt: TGTGCCTGGAGTAGGACTAGCGGTCCTCAAGAGACCCAGTACTTC
abundance: -; j_gene: TRBJ2-3; v_gene: TRBV4-1; d_gene: TRBD2; CDR3aa: CASSRMGGKGDTQYF; CDR3nt: TGCGCCAGCAGCCGAATGGGAGGGAAGGGAGATACGCAGTATTTT
abundance: -; j_gene: TRBJ2-7; v_gene: TRBV11-2; d_gene: TRBD2; CDR3aa: CASSSGLAGSARDEQYF; CDR3nt: TGTGCCAGCAGCTCGGGACTAGCGGGTTCCGCCCGGGACGAGCAGTACTTC
abundance: -; j_gene: TRBJ2-5; v_gene: TRBV5-1; d_gene: -; CDR3aa: CASSLAGAETQYF; CDR3nt: TGCGCCAGCAGCTTGGCTGGGGCAGAGACCCAGTACTTC
abundance: -; j_gene: TRBJ1-5; v_gene: TRBV28; d_gene: TRBD1; CDR3aa: CASSPSGTGYNQPQHF; CDR3nt: TGTGCCAGCAGTCCCTCCGGGACAGGCTACAATCAGCCCCAGCATTTT
abundance: once; j_gene: TRBJ1-3; v_gene: TRBV2; d_gene: -; CDR3aa: CASSGQVSGNTIYF; CDR3nt: TGTGCCAGCAGTGGGCAGGTATCCGGAAACACCATATATTTT
abundance: -; j_gene: TRBJ1-1; v_gene: TRBV7-9; d_gene: -; CDR3aa: CASSLRASGVTEAFF; CDR3nt: TGTGCCAGCAGCTTACGGGCTTCGGGGGTCACTGAAGCTTTCTTT
abundance: -; j_gene: TRBJ1-3; v_gene: TRBV5-1; d_gene: -; CDR3aa: CASSAAVSGNTIYF; CDR3nt: TGCGCCAGCAGTGCGGCCGTCTCTGGAAACACCATATATTTT
abundance: -; j_gene: TRBJ2-2; v_gene: TRBV7-2; d_gene: -; CDR3aa: CASTSPGNTGELFF; CDR3nt: TGTGCCAGCACCTCCCCGGGGAACACCGGGGAGCTGTTTTTT
abundance: -; j_gene: TRBJ2-5; v_gene: TRBV4-1; d_gene: TRBD2; CDR3aa: CASSQGMSGSGQETQYF; CDR3nt: TGCGCCAGCAGCCAAGGGATGAGCGGGAGCGGGCAAGAGACCCAGTACTTC
abundance: -; j_gene: TRBJ2-7; v_gene: TRBV7-9; d_gene: -; CDR3aa: CASSPTVTYEQYF; CDR3nt: TGTGCCAGCAGCCCGACAGTAACGTACGAGCAGTACTTC
abundance: -; j_gene: TRBJ1-3; v_gene: TRBV29-1; d_gene: -; CDR3aa: CSVRFRSGNTIYF; CDR3nt: TGCAGCGTTCGTTTCCGCTCTGGAAACACCATATATTTT